A single sample gave rise to the 29 T cell receptor beta chains below, sequenced in a study of cytomegalovirus exposure and HLA in healthy donors (dated by TCRdb to 2016 to 2017). Library preparation was by the immunoSEQ multiplex PCR assay. A mixture of 60 forward primers for TCR Vbeta segments and 13 reverse primers for TCR Jbeta segments was used in the multiplex PCR. Here the immuneACCESS table is served through TCRdb, limited to in-frame sequences with V and J called. Missing clones are a known gap in these copies; in checked studies unresolved V genes cover under half, and the rest lacks a known reason. The sample yields roughly 40,000 clones; around 85% were counted once. About 2.5% of the sample is held by the ten biggest clonotypes. Sequenced sample: PBMCs. These receptors were obtained from a man aged 45-65 years in good health and CMV-seronegative.

This clone appeared a few times. The chain is built from TRBV11-2 and TRBJ2-7; 7 bases line up with TRBD1. The V gene end was trimmed by 5 bases and the J gene end by 3 bases; junction bases not matched to a gene: 4. Germline CDR1 and CDR2: SGHAT and FQNNGV. There are 13 residues in the CDR3. The DNA of the CDR3 is TGTGCCAGCAGCGACGACAGGGACTACGAGCAGTACTTC. Translating gives CASSDDRDYEQYF.

The V call is TRBV4-2, the J call TRBJ2-3; 7 bases fit TRBD2. The CDR3 is 15 residues long. V lost 1 base, J lost 6 bases, and 7 bases stayed unmatched. Germline values: CDR1 LGHNA, CDR2 YNFKEQ. CDR3 protein: CASSQAGAGTDTQYF. The CDR3 DNA sequence: TGTGCCAGCAGCCAAGCAGGAGCGGGAACGGATACGCAGTATTTT.

The V gene is TRBV19, the J gene TRBJ2-1, with 9 bases matching TRBD1. V trimming: 11 bases; J trimming: 10 bases; junction bases outside the gene matches: 18. The germline V gene encodes CDR1 LNHDA and CDR2 SQIVND (reference sequence). The CDR3 runs 15 residues. This CDR3 reads CASGTGNWGEGEQFF. In DNA form, the CDR3 reads TGTGCCTCCGGGACAGGGAATTGGGGTGAAGGGGAGCAGTTCTTC.

Concerning this clone itself: The junction does not match germline at one end; this may be a read error. The chain employs TRBV5-1 and TRBJ2-5; a possible D gene is TRBD1 (5 bases). Per the germline V gene, CDR1 is SGHRS and CDR2 is YFSETQ. The CDR3 spans 14 residues. This CDR3 is CASSLATGQGTQYF. The CDR3 nucleotides are TGCGCCAGCAGCTTGGCAACAGGCCAAGGGACCCAGTACTTC.

A word on this clone: The limits of the CDR3 on the DNA are not certain, so only TCRdb's listed CDR3 is given. The rearrangement joins TRBV11-2 to TRBJ2-1; the table's D call of TRBD2 was not tested on the DNA. Germline V gene sequence: CDR1 SGHAT, CDR2 FQNNGV. Ends included, the CDR3 has 15 residues. CDR3 loop: CASSLDWASGSLKFF.

CDR3 residues: CASSQGSTDTQYF. CDR3 sequence (DNA): TGTGCCAGCAGCCAGGGGTCCACAGATACGCAGTATTTT. The chain employs TRBV6-6 and TRBJ2-3, with D possibly TRBD1 on 6 matching bases. The V gene lost 6 bases and the J gene lost 2 bases, with 9 bases spanning the gap. Germline lookup yields CDR1 MNHNY and CDR2 SVGAGI (reference sequence). The CDR3 contains 13 residues.

This clone has just a few counts. This may arise from a read error, as a much more abundant clone is one base away. The chain joins TRBV2 to TRBJ1-4, with 9 bases fitting TRBD1. J was trimmed by 6 bases and V by 6 bases; bases with no gene match: 8. The germline gives CDR1 SNHLY, CDR2 FYNNEI. The CDR3 sequence is 15 residues long. The CDR3 coding sequence is TGTGCCAGCAGCGAGCCCCGGGACAGGGATGAAAAACTGTTTTTT. It is translated as CASSEPRDRDEKLFF.

Here the CDR3 reads CASSPFVSGATDTQYF. The CDR3 DNA sequence: TGTGCCAGCAGCCCCTTCGTTAGCGGGGCTACAGATACGCAGTATTTT. The chain uses TRBV7-9 and TRBJ2-3; 8 nucleotides match TRBD2. J was trimmed by 3 bases and V by 5 bases; bases with no gene match: 10. The germline gives CDR1 SEHNR, CDR2 FQNEAQ (reference sequence). The CDR3 sequence is 16 residues long.

The V call is TRBV5-6, the J call TRBJ2-1, with D perhaps matching TRBD2 (5 bases). The CDR3 covers 16 residues. The V end was cut by 3 bases, the J end by 4 bases, with 17 bases between. CDR1 SGHDT and CDR2 YYEEEE come from the germline V gene. CDR3 protein: CASSSAERPAYNEQFF. DNA of the CDR3: TGTGCCAGCAGCTCAGCAGAGCGGCCAGCTTACAATGAGCAGTTCTTC.

V and J are TRBV6-1 and TRBJ2-1; D gene uncertain. The CDR3 has 13 amino acids. Germline loops: CDR1 MNHNS, CDR2 SASEGT. V lost 8 bases and J 6 bases, leaving 14 bases between the germline ends. The CDR3 protein is CASYLEVSNEQFF. CDR3 sequence (DNA): TGTGCCAGCTACCTCGAGGTTAGCAATGAGCAGTTCTTC.

This chain uses TRBV7-2 with TRBJ2-1; 11 bases match TRBD2. There are 14 residues in the CDR3. With 5 bases clipped from V and 7 bases from J, the junction kept 4 bases outside the gene matches. Germline V gene sequence: CDR1 SGHTA, CDR2 FQGNSA. The chain's CDR3 is CASSPGLAANEQFF. The CDR3 region has the DNA TGTGCCAGCAGCCCGGGACTAGCGGCTAATGAGCAGTTCTTC.

This chain joins TRBV11-3 and TRBJ2-1; 13 nucleotides line up with TRBD2. V lost 1 base to trimming and J lost 7 bases; unmatched junction nucleotides: 4. This CDR3 comprises 16 residues. Germline lookup yields CDR1 SGHNT and CDR2 YENEEA. The CDR3 protein is CASSLGKGLAGNEQFF. CDR3 nucleotide sequence: TGTGCCAGCAGCTTAGGCAAGGGACTAGCGGGGAATGAGCAGTTCTTC.

The CDR3 is CASSINPDQPQHF. The CDR3 nucleotides read TGTGCCAGCAGCATAAATCCGGATCAGCCCCAGCATTTT. The rearrangement uses TRBV7-9 and TRBJ1-5; D remains ambiguous. The CDR3 loop spans 13 amino acids. V was shortened by 5 bases and J by 5 bases, with 10 bases between the two germline ends. Germline V gene lookup returns CDR1 SEHNR and CDR2 FQNEAQ (reference sequence).

The chain uses TRBV2 and TRBJ2-7; 14 bases are shared with TRBD2. Per germline, CDR1 SNHLY and CDR2 FYNNEI. Trimming at V came to 3 bases and at J to 6 bases, leaving 22 bases not matched to a gene. This CDR3 contains 21 residues. The CDR3, as DNA: TGTGCCAGCAGTGACTGGAGGACTTTGGAGGGACTAGCGGGAGAAGGTCGCGAGCAGTACTTC. This translates into CASSDWRTLEGLAGEGREQYF.

The J gene is TRBJ2-1, the V gene TRBV9; no firm D call. Looked up from germline, CDR1 is SGDLS and CDR2 is YYNGEE. V lost 2 bases and J 5 bases, leaving 20 bases between the germline ends. The CDR3 is 17 amino acids. DNA of the CDR3: TGTGCCAGCAGCGTTTCCGCAGGATCGAGCTCAAACAATGAGCAGTTCTTC. It codes for CASSVSAGSSSNNEQFF.

The rearrangement links TRBV19 to TRBJ1-2; maybe TRBD1 (5 bases). Germline V gene lookup returns CDR1 LNHDA and CDR2 SQIVND (reference sequence). This CDR3 contains 14 residues. Trimming removed 0 bases at V and 8 bases at J, with 13 bases between. The CDR3 DNA is TGTGCCAGTAGTATAGATGTGCCAGGGAACGGCTACACCTTC. Amino acid sequence: CASSIDVPGNGYTF.

The chain has TRBV9 and TRBJ2-3; TRBD2 might be the D (6 bases). CDR1 SGDLS and CDR2 YYNGEE come from the germline V gene. The V end was cut by 3 bases, the J end by 5 bases, with 19 bases between. The CDR3 has 16 residues. The CDR3 DNA reads as TGTGCCAGCAGCGCTTCCCCGGCGCAGGAGGGAGATACGCAGTATTTT. Protein product: CASSASPAQEGDTQYF.

V and J are TRBV2 and TRBJ2-1, with TRBD2 matching over 10 bases. Per germline, CDR1 SNHLY and CDR2 FYNNEI. V shed 6 bases, J shed 5 bases, and the junction held 7 bases outside the gene matches. The CDR3 has 15 amino acids. This CDR3 reads CASSLGLAVHNEQFF. The CDR3 DNA is TGTGCCAGCAGCCTAGGACTAGCGGTCCACAATGAGCAGTTCTTC.

The chain combines TRBV4-1 with TRBJ1-1; 8 bases are a match to TRBD1. Germline CDR1 is MGHRA and CDR2 is YSYEKL. The J segment lost 8 bases and the V segment lost 2 bases, leaving 10 bases of the junction unmatched. The CDR3 extends over 15 amino acids. CDR3 nucleotides: TGCGCCAGCAGCCAATCACGGACAGGGAAAACCGAAGCTTTCTTT. This sequence encodes CASSQSRTGKTEAFF.

The chain employs TRBV9 and TRBJ1-5; a possible D gene is TRBD1 (6 bases). Trimming shortened V by 4 bases and J by 4 bases, and 15 bases separated the two germline ends. In germline, CDR1 is SGDLS, CDR2 YYNGEE. This CDR3 comprises 15 residues. CDR3 protein: CASSPNGQPNQPQHF. Written as DNA, the CDR3 is TGTGCCAGCAGCCCCAACGGACAGCCGAATCAGCCCCAGCATTTT.

This clone was detected a few times. This chain links TRBV11-2 with TRBJ2-1; the match to TRBD2 covers 14 bases. The CDR3 is 15 residues long. The germline gives CDR1 SGHAT, CDR2 FQNNGV. Losses at the gene ends were 5 bases for V and 9 bases for J; bases not matched to a gene: 6. The CDR3: CASSPRLAGGSEQFF. CDR3 bases: TGTGCCAGCAGCCCGCGACTAGCGGGAGGGAGTGAGCAGTTCTTC.

This clone was picked up a small number of times. The V gene is TRBV6-6, the J gene TRBJ2-7; 7 bases agree with TRBD1. The CDR3 consists of 13 residues. Germline CDR1 MNHNY, CDR2 SVGAGI (reference sequence). With 2 bases clipped from V and 5 bases from J, the junction kept 3 bases outside the gene matches. Here the CDR3 reads CASSYLGTDEQYF. CDR3 in DNA: TGTGCCAGCAGTTACCTGGGGACAGACGAGCAGTACTTC.

The rearrangement links TRBV7-6 to TRBJ2-5; no clear D. V was clipped by 1 base and J by 4 bases, with 13 bases between them. The CDR3 is made up of 15 amino acids. The germline gives CDR1 SGHVS, CDR2 FNYEAQ. The DNA for the CDR3 is TGTGCCAGCAGCTTAGACTGGAGTTCTGGAGAGACCCAGTACTTC. Translating it yields CASSLDWSSGETQYF.

The chain links TRBV27 to TRBJ2-2; 12 bases fit TRBD2. After removal of 5 bases from V and 3 bases from J, the junction contained 4 bases not matched to a gene. This CDR3 has 16 residues. Germline loops: CDR1 MNHEY, CDR2 SMNVEV (reference sequence). DNA for the CDR3: TGTGCCAGCAGTACCGGACTAGCGGGATACACCGGGGAGCTGTTTTTT. Translating it yields CASSTGLAGYTGELFF.

The V gene is TRBV10-3, the J gene TRBJ2-7; TRBD1 aligns across 9 bases. The V gene's germline CDR1 is ENHRY and CDR2 SYGVKD. V lost 6 bases, J lost 4 bases, and 7 bases stayed unmatched. The CDR3 covers 14 residues. This CDR3 is CAIRGGDRVYEQYF. The DNA of the CDR3 is TGTGCCATCAGAGGGGGGGACAGGGTTTACGAGCAGTACTTC.

The V gene is TRBV5-1, the J gene TRBJ1-6; 8 nucleotides line up with TRBD1. Germline CDR1 is SGHRS and CDR2 is YFSETQ. The junction had 4 bases not matched to a gene; V was cut back by 0 bases and J by 8 bases. CDR3 length equals 15 residues. The CDR3 nucleotides read TGCGCCAGCAGCTTGGAGGGACAGGCTCATTCACCCCTCCACTTT. It encodes CASSLEGQAHSPLHF.

The V call is TRBV6-5, the J call TRBJ1-4, with D possibly being TRBD1 (6 bases). Per the germline V gene, CDR1 is MNHEY and CDR2 is SVGAGI. This CDR3 has 16 residues. Trimming cost V 3 bases and J 0 bases, with 11 bases left between them. The CDR3 is CASSYGTPATNEKLFF. CDR3 sequence (DNA): TGTGCCAGCAGTTATGGGACACCCGCAACTAATGAAAAACTGTTTTTT.

The gene calls are TRBV15 and TRBJ1-5; 8 bases fit TRBD1. The CDR3 has 15 residues. Germline CDR1 is LNHNV and CDR2 is YYDKDF (reference sequence). Unmatched junction bases numbered 2, after V lost 0 bases and J lost 4 bases. The CDR3 is CATSRDRGRNQPQHF. CDR3 DNA sequence: TGTGCCACCAGCAGAGACAGGGGGCGGAATCAGCCCCAGCATTTT. Full variable domain (rest looked up from reference TRBV15 and TRBJ1-5): DAMVIQNPRYQVTQFGKPVTLSCSQTLNHNVMYWYQQKSSQAPKLLFHYYDKDFNNEADTPDNFQSRRPNTSFCFLDIRSPGLGDTAMYLCATSRDRGRNQPQHFGDGTRLSIL.

V usage is TRBV4-3 and J usage is TRBJ2-1; 8 bases map to TRBD2. Trimming cost V 1 base and J 15 bases; bases outside gene matches: 17. The germline V gene encodes CDR1 LGHNA and CDR2 YSLEER. The CDR3 sequence is 16 residues long. CDR3 nucleotide sequence: TGCGCCAGCAGCCAAGGTGCTGAGGGGACTAGTACTAGGATGTTCTTC. This translates into CASSQGAEGTSTRMFF.